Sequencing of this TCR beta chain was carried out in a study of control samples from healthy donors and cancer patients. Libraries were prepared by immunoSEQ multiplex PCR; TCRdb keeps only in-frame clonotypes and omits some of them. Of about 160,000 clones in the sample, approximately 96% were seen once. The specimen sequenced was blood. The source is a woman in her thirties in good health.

CDR3 DNA: TGTGCCAGCAGTTATATAGCCGGATCGGCTTTCTTT. It specifies CASSYIAGSAFF. V is TRBV6-6 and J is TRBJ1-1; no clear D gene. The V gene lost 3 bases and the J gene lost 11 bases, with 13 bases spanning the gap. Germline values: CDR1 MNHNY, CDR2 SVGAGI (reference sequence). The CDR3 is made up of 12 amino acids.